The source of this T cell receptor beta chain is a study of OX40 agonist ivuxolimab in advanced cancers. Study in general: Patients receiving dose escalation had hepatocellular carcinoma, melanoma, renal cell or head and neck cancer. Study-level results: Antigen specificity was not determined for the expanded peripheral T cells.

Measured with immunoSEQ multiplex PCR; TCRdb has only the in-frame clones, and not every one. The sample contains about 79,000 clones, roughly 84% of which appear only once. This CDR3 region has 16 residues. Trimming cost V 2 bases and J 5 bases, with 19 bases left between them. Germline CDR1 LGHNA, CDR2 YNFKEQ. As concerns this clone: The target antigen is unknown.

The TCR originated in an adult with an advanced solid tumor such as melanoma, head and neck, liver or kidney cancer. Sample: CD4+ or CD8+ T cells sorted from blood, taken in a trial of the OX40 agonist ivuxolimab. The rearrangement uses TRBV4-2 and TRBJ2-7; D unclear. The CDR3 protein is CASSQLPQERAHEQYF. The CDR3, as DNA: TGTGCCAGCAGCCAACTACCCCAGGAGAGAGCCCACGAGCAGTACTTC.